These 3 T cell receptor beta chains came from one sample sequenced in a study of shared clonotypes between healthy human individuals. The protocol was immunoSEQ multiplex PCR, while the TCRdb copy is restricted to in-frame clones and leaves out a portion. The repertoire has about 470,000 clones, 70% to 80% of them found once; the top ten carry about 13%. Sequencing used PBMCs. These TCRs come from a woman in her thirties or forties in good health. Some clones in this sample may be carry-over from other donors' samples.

The V call is TRBV7-9, the J call TRBJ2-1; D is perhaps TRBD1 (5 bases). The CDR3 contains 15 residues. V was trimmed by 5 bases and J by 4 bases, leaving 15 bases between them. Germline values: CDR1 SEHNR, CDR2 FQNEAQ (reference sequence). The CDR3 nucleotides are TGTGCCAGCAGCCTTAGGGGTACAGAGTACAATGAGCAGTTCTTC. Amino acid sequence: CASSLRGTEYNEQFF.

V gene TRBV11-2 combines with J gene TRBJ2-7; D is unclear. This CDR3 contains 12 residues. The germline gives CDR1 SGHAT, CDR2 FQNNGV. V was cut by 5 bases and J by 10 bases, with 15 bases left in between. This chain's CDR3 is CASSGPGRRQYF. The CDR3 nucleotides are TGTGCCAGCAGCGGACCAGGACGGCGTCAGTACTTC.

This chain links TRBV5-8 with TRBJ1-1; 9 nucleotides match TRBD1. This CDR3 has 13 amino acids. V lost 4 bases and J lost 6; bases outside the gene matches: 4. CDR1 and CDR2 from the germline V gene are SGHTS and YDEGEE. This CDR3 reads CASSLQGAAEAFF. The CDR3, as DNA: TGTGCCAGCAGCCTACAGGGGGCCGCTGAAGCTTTCTTT.